Below are 29 T cell receptor beta chains sequenced from a single sample in a study of blood T cell repertoires in COVID-19. Sequenced by immunoSEQ multiplex PCR; TCRdb stores in-frame clones only, minus some. The sample has about 250,000 clones, 85% seen once. Sample: PBMCs or T cells enriched from blood (not recorded which). The receptors originated from a woman in her forties or fifties with acute COVID-19.

V usage is TRBV12-3 or TRBV12-4 and J usage is TRBJ1-1; the D gene is possibly TRBD1 (5 bases). The CDR3 has 13 amino acids. V gave up 11 bases and J gave up 5 bases, with 18 bases separating them. CDR3 residues: CASKGSAGTEAFF. DNA for the CDR3: TGTGCCTCCAAGGGGAGCGCGGGAACTGAAGCTTTCTTT.

The CDR3 reads CASSARGPGNTIYF. Here the CDR3 DNA reads TGTGCCAGCAGTGCCAGGGGGCCTGGAAACACCATATATTTT. This sequence joins TRBV25-1 and TRBJ1-3; 8 bases agree with TRBD1. Germline CDR1 and CDR2: MGHDK and SYGVNS. This CDR3 comprises 14 residues. The V segment lost 4 bases and the J segment 2 bases; nucleotides outside the gene matches: 1.

This chain connects TRBV5-1 to TRBJ1-2; perhaps TRBD1 as D (5 bases). The V end lost 4 bases, the J end lost 4 bases, and 11 bases lay between the germline ends. The CDR3 extends over 13 amino acids. The germline CDR1 and CDR2 sequences are SGHRS and YFSETQ. In DNA form, the CDR3 reads TGCGCCAGCAGCGGGGACTTATTCTATGGCTACACCTTC. Protein sequence: CASSGDLFYGYTF.

V and J are TRBV19 and TRBJ1-1; D is perhaps TRBD1 (6 bases). CDR3 length: 15 residues. V was pared by 1 base and J by 4 bases, with 13 bases between. Germline-derived CDR1 and CDR2 are LNHDA and SQIVND (reference sequence). The CDR3 sequence is CASSIAGRGGTEAFF. The CDR3 DNA sequence: TGTGCCAGTAGTATAGCCGGCAGGGGTGGCACTGAAGCTTTCTTT.

J is TRBJ2-3 and V is TRBV3-1 (or the pseudogene TRBV3-2); 9 bases line up with TRBD1. There are 14 residues in the CDR3. Germline-derived CDR1 and CDR2 are LGHDT and YNNKEL (reference sequence). The V and J ends lost 8 bases and 6 bases, in that order; junction bases with no gene match: 9. The CDR3 loop reads CASYPGTGTDTQYF. CDR3 sequence (DNA): TGTGCCAGCTATCCCGGGACAGGGACCGATACGCAGTATTTT.

This sequence joins TRBV7-9 and TRBJ1-1; 8 nucleotides match TRBD1. The junction had 5 bases not matched to a gene; V was cut back by 1 base and J by 1 base. In germline, CDR1 is SEHNR, CDR2 FQNEAQ (reference sequence). The CDR3 has 16 residues. The CDR3 DNA is TGTGCCAGCAGCTTAGAGGACAGGGTAGGGAACACTGAAGCTTTCTTT. Protein: CASSLEDRVGNTEAFF.

This clone has just one count. V usage is TRBV7-8 and J usage is TRBJ1-2, with unresolved D. The ends were cut back, 1 base at V and 8 bases at J, with 14 bases in the middle. Germline V gene sequence: CDR1 SGHVS, CDR2 FQNEAQ. The CDR3 consists of 14 residues. The CDR3 protein is CASSLGLGGYGYTF. As DNA, the CDR3 is TGTGCCAGCAGCTTAGGGTTAGGAGGTTACGGCTACACCTTC. The complete variable domain, with remaining parts taken from reference TRBV7-8 and TRBJ1-2, reads GAGVSQSPRYKVAKRGQDVALRCDPISGHVSLFWYQQALGQGPEFLTYFQNEAQLDKSGLPSDRFFAERPEGSVSTLKIQRTQQEDSAVYLCASSLGLGGYGYTFGSGTRLTVV.

The rearrangement links TRBV19 to TRBJ2-3; 7 positions match TRBD1. Trimming cost V 4 bases and J 5 bases; bases outside gene matches: 6. The germline gives CDR1 LNHDA, CDR2 SQIVND (reference sequence). CDR3 size: 14 residues. CDR3 loop: CASSTRGRRDTQYF. The CDR3 DNA sequence: TGTGCCAGTAGTACAAGGGGGCGTCGAGATACGCAGTATTTT.

The V gene is TRBV9, the J gene TRBJ1-2, with TRBD1 as a possible D gene (5 bases). This CDR3 is built from 11 residues. Trimming took off 4 bases at V and 10 bases at J, with 11 bases between the two ends. From germline, CDR1 is SGDLS and CDR2 YYNGEE. The CDR3 DNA follows: TGTGCCAGCAGCATCGGACAACTCTACACCTTC. It codes for CASSIGQLYTF. Using reference TRBV9 and TRBJ1-2 for the parts outside the CDR3, the full variable domain is DSGVTQTPKHLITATGQRVTLRCSPRSGDLSVYWYQQSLDQGLQFLIQYYNGEERAKGNILERFSAQQFPDLHSELNLSSLELGDSALYFCASSIGQLYTFGSGTRLTVV.

V gene TRBV11-2 combines with J gene TRBJ2-1, with TRBD1 matching 9 bases. Germline CDR1 is SGHAT and CDR2 is FQNNGV. CDR3 length equals 13 residues. V gave up 6 bases and J gave up 9 bases; unmatched junction bases: 6. The CDR3 here is CASRGQGRVEQFF. Here the CDR3 DNA reads TGTGCCAGCAGGGGACAGGGAAGGGTTGAGCAGTTCTTC.

J is TRBJ1-5 and V is TRBV4-1; D is perhaps TRBD1 (6 bases). This CDR3 spans 16 amino acids. Germline V CDR1 and CDR2: MGHRA, YSYEKL. Trimming shortened V by 0 bases and J by 7 bases, and 16 bases separated the two germline ends. The CDR3 DNA sequence: TGCGCCAGCAGCCAAGAGGGGGTGGGGGCGCAGCAGCCCCAGCATTTT. It translates to CASSQEGVGAQQPQHF.

This rearrangement joins TRBV5-1 to TRBJ1-2; 8 nucleotides match TRBD1. Germline V lookup: CDR1 SGHRS, CDR2 YFSETQ. J gave up 3 bases and V 2 bases, and 6 bases lay outside the gene matches. CDR3 size: 15 residues. Written as DNA, the CDR3 is TGCGCCAGCAGCTTAGCGCAGGGGGCGGACTATGGCTACACCTTC. Protein: CASSLAQGADYGYTF.

The chain has TRBV5-6 and TRBJ2-1; weak D call: TRBD1 (5 bases). The CDR3 sequence is 15 residues long. Germline CDR1 and CDR2: SGHDT and YYEEEE. V lost 0 bases to trimming and J lost 5 bases, with 12 bases between them. CDR3 amino acids: CASSLEGLQHNEQFF. The CDR3, as DNA: TGTGCCAGCAGCTTGGAGGGGCTCCAACACAATGAGCAGTTCTTC. The complete variable domain, with remaining parts taken from reference TRBV5-6 and TRBJ2-1, reads DAGVTQSPTHLIKTRGQQVTLRCSPKSGHDTVSWYQQALGQGPQFIFQYYEEEERQRGNFPDRFSGHQFPNYSSELNVNALLLGDSALYLCASSLEGLQHNEQFFGPGTRLTVL.

The chain is built from TRBV5-1 and TRBJ2-5; 13 nucleotides agree with TRBD2. This CDR3 contains 17 residues. With 2 bases clipped from V and 1 base from J, the junction kept 5 bases outside the gene matches. Germline CDR1 is SGHRS and CDR2 is YFSETQ. CDR3 amino acids: CASSFPTSGGPQETQYF. CDR3 DNA: TGCGCCAGCAGCTTCCCGACTAGCGGGGGGCCCCAAGAGACCCAGTACTTC.

The chain employs TRBV19 and TRBJ1-5, with D perhaps TRBD1 (6 bases). CDR1 and CDR2 (germline): LNHDA, SQIVND (reference sequence). There are 13 residues in the CDR3. V lost 10 bases, J lost 3 bases, and 13 bases lay in between. The CDR3 spells CATRGQNNQPQHF. The CDR3, as DNA: TGTGCCACCAGGGGACAAAACAATCAGCCCCAGCATTTT.

For this clone: The sample carries other DNA sequences with the same CDR3. The chain employs TRBV18 and TRBJ1-2, with 12 bases matching TRBD1. The CDR3 is 15 amino acids. Germline loops: CDR1 KGHSH, CDR2 LQKENI. The junction had 2 bases not matched to a gene; V was cut back by 3 bases and J by 3 bases. The CDR3 DNA reads TGTGCCAGCTCACCGGGGACAGGGGGCGACTATGGCTACACCTTC. Its translation is CASSPGTGGDYGYTF.

J is TRBJ1-6 and V is TRBV4-3; D perhaps matches TRBD1 (5 bases). CDR1 is LGHNA, CDR2 YSLEER, per germline. The V end was cut by 0 bases, the J end by 6 bases, with 9 bases between. The CDR3 sequence is 15 residues long. The CDR3 spells CASSQDARGNSPLHF. For the CDR3, the DNA is TGCGCCAGCAGCCAAGACGCAAGGGGTAATTCACCCCTCCACTTT.

The chain links TRBV7-8 to TRBJ2-2; 9 bases match TRBD2. The junction had 4 bases not matched to a gene; V was cut back by 5 bases and J by 6 bases. CDR1 SGHVS and CDR2 FQNEAQ come from the germline V gene. This CDR3 spans 14 amino acids. In DNA, the CDR3 is TGTGCCAGCAGCCTTAGCGGGGGCGCCGGGGAGCTGTTTTTT. It codes for CASSLSGGAGELFF.

The chain employs TRBV6-5 and TRBJ1-4, with 7 bases aligning to TRBD1. This CDR3 region has 15 residues. Germline loops: CDR1 MNHEY, CDR2 SVGAGI. The V segment lost 9 bases and the J segment 4 bases; nucleotides outside the gene matches: 11. Here the CDR3 reads CASRARDSYNEKLFF. CDR3 nucleotides: TGTGCCAGTCGCGCCCGGGACAGCTATAATGAAAAACTGTTTTTT.

This clone was observed once. The CDR3 sequence: CASSREGTNTGELFF. Here the CDR3 DNA reads TGCGCCAGCAGCCGGGAGGGAACGAACACCGGGGAGCTGTTTTTT. The chain links TRBV4-1 to TRBJ2-2, with 7 bases fitting TRBD2. The CDR3 is 15 amino acids. V lost 4 bases and J lost 0; bases outside the gene matches: 2. Germline V gives CDR1 MGHRA, CDR2 YSYEKL.

The CDR3 bases are TGTGCCAGCAGCGTAGAGGCGGGTATAACGGTCCCCCTCCACTTT. This encodes CASSVEAGITVPLHF. The chain couples TRBV9 to TRBJ1-6; D ambiguous. Germline lookup yields CDR1 SGDLS and CDR2 YYNGEE. V was trimmed by 0 bases and J by 13 bases, leaving 17 bases between them. This CDR3 contains 15 residues.

The chain employs TRBV5-4 and TRBJ1-4; 9 positions match TRBD1. This CDR3 comprises 15 residues. From germline, CDR1 is SGHNT and CDR2 YYREEE (reference sequence). Germline trimming cut 0 bases from V and 6 bases from J; bases unmatched to any gene: 3. The CDR3 loop is CASSLDTGGDEKLFF. The DNA of the CDR3 is TGTGCCAGCAGCTTGGACACAGGGGGCGATGAAAAACTGTTTTTT.

V and J are TRBV19 and TRBJ1-5; possibly TRBD1 for D (6 bases). This CDR3 is built from 16 residues. From germline, CDR1 is LNHDA and CDR2 SQIVND (reference sequence). Trimming removed 0 bases at V and 1 base at J, with 10 bases between. In nucleotides, the CDR3 is TGTGCCAGTAGTATAGAGGTGAGGGGGAGCAATCAGCCCCAGCATTTT. Translating it yields CASSIEVRGSNQPQHF.

The V and J genes are TRBV2 and TRBJ1-2; maybe TRBD1 (5 bases). V lost 0 bases and J lost 2, with 13 bases in between. The CDR3 runs to 16 residues. Germline V gene sequence: CDR1 SNHLY, CDR2 FYNNEI. The chain's CDR3 is CASSEAQGRENYGYTF. CDR3 sequence (DNA): TGTGCCAGCAGTGAAGCGCAGGGCAGAGAGAACTATGGCTACACCTTC.

The rearrangement uses TRBV4-2 and TRBJ1-2; the D is unclear. The CDR3 is 15 amino acids. Trimming left V 0 bases short and J 0 bases short, with 8 bases between. CDR1 and CDR2 from the germline V gene are LGHNA and YNFKEQ. The CDR3 sequence: CASSQDPDTNYGYTF. For the CDR3, the DNA is TGTGCCAGCAGCCAAGACCCAGATACTAACTATGGCTACACCTTC.

The rearrangement links TRBV7-9 to TRBJ2-3, with TRBD2 matching over 8 bases. Germline V CDR1 and CDR2: SEHNR, FQNEAQ (reference sequence). V lost 4 bases and J lost 2; bases outside the gene matches: 8. There are 16 residues in the CDR3. The CDR3 loop reads CASSSISGDFTDTQYF. The CDR3 coding sequence is TGTGCCAGCAGCTCCATTAGCGGGGACTTCACAGATACGCAGTATTTT.

The CDR3 sequence is CASSSNSYGYTF. The CDR3 DNA reads as TGTGCCAGCAGTTCAAACAGCTATGGCTACACCTTC. The rearrangement links TRBV2 to TRBJ1-2; D is ambiguous. This CDR3 has 12 residues. Germline V gene data show CDR1 as SNHLY and CDR2 as FYNNEI. V was shortened by 5 bases and J by 4 bases, with 8 bases between the two germline ends.

This chain uses TRBV6-2 or TRBV6-3 with TRBJ2-1, with 9 bases fitting TRBD2. CDR3 length: 12 residues. V dropped 4 bases and J dropped 10; count of bases not matched to a gene: 2. The germline CDR1 and CDR2 sequences are MNHEY and SVGEGT. The CDR3 is CASSLAGVEQFF. CDR3 DNA sequence: TGTGCCAGCAGTTTAGCGGGGGTCGAGCAGTTCTTC.

The chain recombines TRBV19 with TRBJ2-3, with 7 positions matching TRBD2. Germline V gene data show CDR1 as LNHDA and CDR2 as SQIVND (reference sequence). With 5 bases clipped from V and 2 bases from J, the junction kept 1 base outside the gene matches. The CDR3 loop spans 13 amino acids. In DNA, the CDR3 is TGTGCCAGTAGTCGGGGGGTCACAGATACGCAGTATTTT. Its protein is CASSRGVTDTQYF.